A single sample is the source of the 24 T cell receptor beta chains below, sequenced in a study of blood T cell repertoires in COVID-19. The protocol was immunoSEQ multiplex PCR, while the TCRdb copy is restricted to in-frame clones and leaves out a portion. This table has around 250,000 clones, approximately 84% appearing once. The sequenced sample consisted of PBMCs or T cells enriched from blood (not recorded which). Every receptor here comes from a man between 40 and 49 years old who had recovered from COVID-19.

The chain carries TRBV27 and TRBJ1-1; 7 nucleotides align to TRBD1. The V segment lost 7 bases and the J segment 5 bases; nucleotides outside the gene matches: 7. This CDR3 contains 13 residues. Germline assignment: CDR1 MNHEY and CDR2 SMNVEV (reference sequence). The CDR3 sequence is CASKPTGETEAFF. CDR3 coding DNA: TGTGCCAGCAAACCTACAGGGGAAACTGAAGCTTTCTTT.

This chain connects TRBV9 to TRBJ1-1; possible D gene TRBD1, 5 bases. Germline V lookup: CDR1 SGDLS, CDR2 YYNGEE. The V end lost 0 bases, the J end lost 7 bases, and 16 bases lay between the germline ends. The CDR3 sequence is 15 residues long. Here the CDR3 reads CASSVEGSGYGEAFF. In DNA form, the CDR3 reads TGTGCCAGCAGCGTAGAAGGATCAGGGTATGGTGAAGCTTTCTTT.

As for this clone: Within the sample, other DNA sequences also encode this same CDR3. The genes are TRBV5-4 and TRBJ1-1; D gene ambiguous. Trimming removed 4 bases from V and 1 base from J, with 8 bases in between. The CDR3 is 13 residues long. Germline CDR1 and CDR2: SGHNT and YYREEE (reference sequence). CDR3: CASSRRENTEAFF. CDR3 DNA sequence: TGTGCCAGCAGCCGGAGAGAGAACACTGAAGCTTTCTTT.

The V call is TRBV30, the J call TRBJ2-1; D may be TRBD2 (7 bases). The V gene lost 1 base and the J gene lost 4 bases, with 17 bases spanning the gap. The CDR3 consists of 16 residues. Germline V gives CDR1 GTSNPN, CDR2 SVGIG (reference sequence). CDR3 loop: CAWSGPGGGFYNEQFF. Here the CDR3 DNA reads TGTGCCTGGAGTGGCCCGGGCGGGGGCTTTTACAATGAGCAGTTCTTC.

This chain uses TRBV7-5 with TRBJ2-5; the DNA was not compared with TRBD2, the D call given in the table. TRBV7-5 is termed a pseudogene. The CDR3 covers 17 residues. The CDR3 nucleotides read TGTGTCAGAAGCACAGTTGATGGTAGCGACTACCAAGAGACCCAGTACTTC. Translated, it gives CVRSTVDGSDYQETQYF.

In its sample, this clone was seen once. The chain is built from TRBV10-3 and TRBJ1-1; 7 bases map to TRBD1. The CDR3 has 14 residues. V shed 6 bases, J shed 1 base, and the junction held 5 bases outside the gene matches. Germline V gives CDR1 ENHRY, CDR2 SYGVKD. This chain's CDR3 is CAIRGDRGNTEAFF. DNA for the CDR3: TGTGCCATCAGGGGGGACAGAGGGAACACTGAAGCTTTCTTT.

The chain recombines TRBV2 with TRBJ2-5; D is unclear. Germline CDR1 and CDR2: SNHLY and FYNNEI. Trimming pared 8 bases from V and 0 bases from J, leaving 4 bases between. This CDR3 comprises 11 residues. CDR3 loop: CASSYQETQYF. The CDR3 region has the DNA TGTGCCAGCTCCTACCAAGAGACCCAGTACTTC.

The V gene is TRBV7-9, the J gene TRBJ1-5; D possibly corresponds to TRBD1 (5 bases). The CDR3 spans 15 residues. V was pared by 4 bases and J by 4 bases, with 14 bases between. CDR1 is SEHNR, CDR2 FQNEAQ, per germline (reference sequence). The CDR3 coding sequence is TGTGCCAGCAGCTCACACGGGGGTGGGAATCAGCCCCAGCATTTT. Its translation is CASSSHGGGNQPQHF.

The chain combines TRBV18 with TRBJ2-7; 7 positions match TRBD2. Per germline, CDR1 KGHSH and CDR2 LQKENI. The CDR3 totals 18 residues. Trimming at V came to 2 bases and at J to 1 base, leaving 14 bases not matched to a gene. CDR3 DNA sequence: TGTGCCAGCTCACCATTCCCGGCTAGCGGAGGGACTTCCTACGAGCAGTACTTC. Translation gives CASSPFPASGGTSYEQYF. The full variable domain, with the rest looked up from reference TRBV18 and TRBJ2-7, is NAGVMQNPRHLVRRRGQEARLRCSPMKGHSHVYWYRQLPEEGLKFMVYLQKENIIDESGMPKERFSAEFPKEGPSILRIQQVVRGDSAAYFCASSPFPASGGTSYEQYFGPGTRLTVT.

The chain is built from TRBV7-3 and TRBJ2-7; 7 bases align to TRBD2. The CDR3 loop spans 15 amino acids. The germline V gene has CDR1 SGHTA and CDR2 FQGTGA. The V segment lost 1 base and the J segment 3 bases; nucleotides outside the gene matches: 6. This chain's CDR3 is CASSLIGSGGYEQYF. The DNA of the CDR3 is TGTGCCAGCAGCTTAATTGGCTCGGGGGGCTACGAGCAGTACTTC. Full variable domain (rest looked up from reference TRBV7-3 and TRBJ2-7): GAGVSQTPSNKVTEKGKYVELRCDPISGHTALYWYRQSLGQGPEFLIYFQGTGAADDSGLPNDRFFAVRPEGSVSTLKIQRTERGDSAVYLCASSLIGSGGYEQYFGPGTRLTVT.

The chain employs TRBV28 and TRBJ1-2; 8 positions match TRBD1. J lost 2 bases, V lost 6 bases, and 5 bases had no gene match. Germline CDR1 MDHEN, CDR2 SYDVKM. This CDR3 is built from 14 residues. The CDR3: CASRYQGANYGYTF. The CDR3 nucleotides are TGTGCCAGCAGGTATCAGGGGGCGAACTATGGCTACACCTTC.

This chain joins TRBV14 and TRBJ2-2; D is perhaps TRBD1 (7 bases). The CDR3 is made up of 18 amino acids. Germline-derived CDR1 and CDR2 are SGHDN and FVKESK. V lost 3 bases and J lost 4, with 21 bases in between. As DNA, the CDR3 is TGTGCCAGCAGCCATGCGACAGGGAGGTTTGGTACCACCGGGGAGCTGTTTTTT. Its translation is CASSHATGRFGTTGELFF.

Here the CDR3 reads CATSDSTYSGSYNEQFF. CDR3 in DNA: TGTGCCACCAGTGATTCGACGTACAGTGGCTCCTACAATGAGCAGTTCTTC. The genes are TRBV24-1 and TRBJ2-1; D gene uncertain. V lost 2 bases to trimming and J lost 0 bases, with 13 bases between them. CDR1 and CDR2 from the germline V gene are KGHDR and SFDVKD. This CDR3 spans 17 amino acids.

The genes are TRBV28 and TRBJ2-7, with 7 bases lining up with TRBD1. Germline CDR1 is MDHEN and CDR2 is SYDVKM. The CDR3 covers 13 residues. V shed 4 bases, J shed 5 bases, and the junction held 5 bases outside the gene matches. The CDR3 protein is CASSSGTVNEQYF. CDR3 nucleotide sequence: TGTGCCAGCAGTTCCGGGACAGTAAACGAGCAGTACTTC.

The table lists this clone with a few counts. CDR3 nucleotides: TGTGCCAGTAGTGCCGGAACGACAGGGAACACTGAAGCTTTCTTT. Its protein product is CASSAGTTGNTEAFF. The chain is built from TRBV19 and TRBJ1-1; possibly TRBD1 for D (6 bases). In germline, CDR1 is LNHDA, CDR2 SQIVND (reference sequence). The V end was cut by 5 bases, the J end by 1 base, with 14 bases between. The CDR3 extends over 15 amino acids.

CDR3 loop: CASRGGGAHGANVLTF. CDR3 in DNA: TGTGCCAGTCGCGGCGGGGGGGCCCACGGGGCCAACGTCCTGACTTTC. The V and J genes are TRBV28 and TRBJ2-6; 9 nucleotides align to TRBD2. Looked up from germline, CDR1 is MDHEN and CDR2 is SYDVKM. This CDR3 contains 16 residues. V shed 9 bases, J shed 4 bases, and the junction held 10 bases outside the gene matches.

V usage is TRBV28 and J usage is TRBJ2-1, with D possibly TRBD2 on 5 matching bases. The V end was cut by 5 bases, the J end by 6 bases, with 17 bases between. The V gene's germline CDR1 is MDHEN and CDR2 SYDVKM. The length of the CDR3 is 15 residues. In DNA, the CDR3 is TGTGCCAGCAGTCCTCATATGGGAGCTTTCAATGAGCAGTTCTTC. Protein product: CASSPHMGAFNEQFF.

This chain connects TRBV6-5 to TRBJ2-3, with TRBD1 matching over 7 bases. With 6 bases clipped from V and 1 base from J, the junction kept 7 bases outside the gene matches. The CDR3 spans 15 residues. Germline V CDR1 and CDR2: MNHEY, SVGAGI. As DNA, the CDR3 is TGTGCCAGCAGATTACAGGGGTCCCGCACAGATACGCAGTATTTT. Protein sequence: CASRLQGSRTDTQYF.

The V and J genes are TRBV5-1 and TRBJ2-7, with TRBD2 identical over 13 bases. Trimming at V came to 4 bases and at J to 7 bases, leaving 8 bases not matched to a gene. CDR3 length: 15 residues. Germline V gene sequence: CDR1 SGHRS, CDR2 YFSETQ. CDR3 residues: CASSIGTSGDGEQYF. DNA of the CDR3: TGCGCCAGCAGCATCGGGACTAGCGGGGATGGTGAGCAGTACTTC.

The chain recombines TRBV5-5 with TRBJ2-5; D is possibly TRBD2 (5 bases). In germline, CDR1 is SGHKS, CDR2 YYEKEE (reference sequence). There are 14 residues in the CDR3. The V gene lost 4 bases and the J gene lost 5 bases, with 15 bases spanning the gap. The CDR3: CASSAGSLGETQYF. The CDR3 nucleotides read TGTGCCAGCAGCGCCGGCTCACTAGGGGAGACCCAGTACTTC. Drawing the rest from reference TRBV5-5 and TRBJ2-5, the complete variable domain is DAGVTQSPTHLIKTRGQQVTLRCSPISGHKSVSWYQQVLGQGPQFIFQYYEKEERGRGNFPDRFSARQFPNYSSELNVNALLLGDSALYLCASSAGSLGETQYFGPGTRLLVL.

The chain is built from TRBV27 and TRBJ2-7; 7 bases map to TRBD1. CDR1 and CDR2 from the germline V gene are MNHEY and SMNVEV (reference sequence). V was clipped by 2 bases and J by 2 bases; unmatched bases: 3. The CDR3 sequence is 14 residues long. CDR3 sequence: CASSLLGTAYEQYF. CDR3 DNA sequence: TGTGCCAGCAGTTTACTGGGGACAGCCTACGAGCAGTACTTC.

For this clone: The sample carries other DNA sequences with the same CDR3. The chain links TRBV28 to TRBJ1-2; no definite D call. Trimming pared 5 bases from V and 4 bases from J, leaving 5 bases between. The CDR3 is made up of 11 amino acids. The germline gives CDR1 MDHEN, CDR2 SYDVKM. CDR3 loop: CASSLSYGYTF. DNA of the CDR3: TGTGCCAGCAGTCTTTCCTATGGCTACACCTTC.

There are a few counts of this clone. Compared with germline, one end of the junction differs, possibly owing to a read error. V and J are TRBV27 and TRBJ2-7, with a tentative D call TRBD2 (6 bases). Per germline, CDR1 MNHEY and CDR2 SMNVEV (reference sequence). There are 14 residues in the CDR3. CDR3 DNA sequence: TGTGCCAGCAGTCCCCGCCGGGACTCCGACGAGCAGTACTTC. This codes for CASSPRRDSDEQYF.

The rearrangement joins TRBV28 to TRBJ1-1; possibly TRBD1 for D (5 bases). V lost 2 bases and J lost 0, with 7 bases in between. Per the germline V gene, CDR1 is MDHEN and CDR2 is SYDVKM. The CDR3 runs 14 residues. CDR3 sequence: CASSLGRVNTEAFF. The CDR3 DNA sequence: TGTGCCAGCAGTTTAGGCAGGGTGAACACTGAAGCTTTCTTT.